This T cell receptor (beta chain) was profiled in a study of blood T cell repertoires in COVID-19 (TCRdb year 2020). Regarding the complete study: Samples from collaborators originated in the United States, Italy and Spain and spanned both the acute and convalescent phases of COVID-19. The material from the prospective study consisted of cDNA or gDNA derived from T cells, B-cell-depleted T cells, or PBMCs. Subjects who had been exposed to COVID-19, were actively infected with it, or had recovered from it provided the deeply sampled blood TCRbeta repertoires that made up the dataset. A freely available public database, intended as a resource for researchers studying the immune response to SARS-CoV-2, is where the repertoires were released. The samples were drawn from the first 160 participants of the ongoing ImmuneRACE study and from under 1,500 subjects provided by 6 global collaborators. Sample metadata almost always included a de-identified subject ID, COVID-19 status, age in years and sex. Where available, HLA class I and class II types were obtained from metadata supplied by the sample provider rather than from assay-based typing. What the work shows at the level of the full study, not this receptor alone: The amount of clinical and demographic metadata varied by source and participant and was provided uncurated.

About this clone: This receptor's antigen is unknown. Nothing much larger sits one base from this clone, and base qualities are not available.

The collaborating institutions used their own protocols to collect whole blood in K2EDTA tubes. For TCRbeta analysis, collaborators shipped samples as frozen whole blood, isolated PBMCs, or DNA extracted from either of those sample types. TCRbeta CDR3 regions were amplified from genomic DNA using the immunoSEQ Assay, a bias-controlled multiplex PCR. As for the authors' bioinformatics: Within the assay, amplification of reference gene primers was used to estimate how many nucleated cells each sample contained. Sequence reads were collapsed and filtered to measure the absolute abundance of every unique TCRbeta CDR3 rearrangement. For each sample, productive Simpson clonality was calculated by taking the square root of Simpson's diversity index across productive rearrangements. TCRdb stores this immuneACCESS table with in-frame sequences only. Part of the clones is absent; in the studies checked, under half of the shortfall reflects unresolved V genes, and no reason is known for the rest. V and J calls and clone size are those listed in that table; D and trimming were worked out from the DNA. This sample has hundreds of thousands of clones in its table, and around 87% of those were observed once. Around 1.2% of the sample comes from the top ten.

The CDR3 holds 15 amino acids from the cysteine to the phenylalanine. The kept DNA is CDR3 alone, 45 bases in frame from the first base. Compared with germline, V lacks 7 bases and J lacks 1 base; bases without a gene match: 9. CDR1 and CDR2 are read off the germline V gene (reference sequence) as LNHDA and SQIVND. Sequencing input: peripheral blood. The V and J genes are TRBV19 and TRBJ1-1; TRBD1 lines up with 7 middle nucleotides. This TCR came from a man in his sixties or seventies with acute or convalescent COVID-19. The nucleotides read TGTGCCAGTAATCTATTGGGACAGACGAACACTGAAGCTTTCTTT. It is translated as CASNLLGQTNTEAFF.